This T cell receptor beta chain was observed in a study of long-term antiretroviral therapy in people with HIV. Findings of the study overall: Pre-ART expanded TRB clones stayed dominant throughout, though often decreasing after ART. Information pertaining to ART adherence, viral resistance or therapeutic modifications was not obtained. Following ART, diversity rose but still fell short of transplant donor controls.

This was the immunoSEQ v3.0 assay at survey level. Some clones are missing from TCRdb's copy, which holds only in-frame ones; the method was immunoSEQ multiplex PCR. The repertoire consists of about 50,000 clones, with around 84% occurring once and the leading ten covering around 3%. The germline V gene encodes CDR1 SGHTS and CDR2 YDEGEE. Unmatched junction bases numbered 5, after V lost 4 bases and J lost 2 bases. This CDR3 is built from 15 residues. As for this clone: Its antigen is currently unknown.

This specimen consisted of unsorted PBMCs, obtained 0.8 years after starting antiretroviral therapy. The TCR sequence derives from a woman younger than 35 with HIV. The chain links TRBV5-8 to TRBJ2-3; 9 bases line up with TRBD1. The chain's CDR3 is CASSPGDRATDTQYF. The CDR3 DNA is TGTGCCAGCAGCCCGGGGGACAGGGCCACAGATACGCAGTATTTT.